These T cell receptor beta chains were read from a single sample in a study of T cells in Graves' hyperthyroidism and ophthalmopathy. TCRdb re-derived calls from the multiplex PCR reads in MiXCR, one entry per CDR3 protein. The data show more than 300,000 distinct CDR3 sequences, roughly a sixth seen once. Sequences were obtained from blood. The receptors were sampled from a woman aged 25 to 39 with Graves' hyperthyroidism that later progressed to Graves' ophthalmopathy. The conserved cysteine and the conserved F or W are not part of the CDR3 here.

V gene	J gene	CDR3 protein
TRBV27	TRBJ1-4	ASSLDREKLF
TRBV18	TRBJ2-1	ASSPRSGGRYNEQF
TRBV27	TRBJ1-2	ASRRRAANYGYT
TRBV27	TRBJ2-4	ASSAGETGIRY
TRBV11-2	TRBJ2-5	ASSLALAGETQY
TRBV10-3	TRBJ2-6	AIRETQGSGANVLT
TRBV7-9	TRBJ2-7	ASSSRPQTGNYEQY
TRBV7-9	TRBJ2-1	ASNVDGYNEQF
TRBV6-4	TRBJ2-3	ASSDSGEGTDTQY
TRBV28	TRBJ2-1	ASSLVGRWLSYEQF
TRBV20-1	TRBJ1-5	SARVRTGNQPQH
TRBV28	TRBJ1-2	ASSPTSGIANYGYT
TRBV20-1	TRBJ1-1	SARGLGRRGGNTEAF
TRBV19	TRBJ1-1	ASSIQGAEAF
TRBV7-9	TRBJ2-3	ASSSPGASTDTQY
TRBV2	TRBJ2-7	AIQERTGNGYEQY
TRBV18	TRBJ1-1	ASSPPGWENTEAF
TRBV3-1	TRBJ2-5	ASSQDRDGKETQY
TRBV20-1	TRBJ2-1	SAVPAGRELNNEQF
TRBV5-1	TRBJ2-5	ASTATETQY
TRBV27	TRBJ2-7	ASSFSGSVYEQY
TRBV11-2	TRBJ2-3	ASSLGGGSDTQY
TRBV20-1	TRBJ2-7	SATEIAGADYEQY
TRBV20-1	TRBJ1-2	SAPAGTNYGYT
TRBV27	TRBJ1-5	ASSPNRRGLQPQH
TRBV5-6	TRBJ2-1	ASSLEAGGVHEQF
TRBV12-3/TRBV12-4	TRBJ2-2	ASTQSGELF
TRBV27	TRBJ2-3	ASTPERGGPADTQY
TRBV29-1	TRBJ1-1	SVALVTEAF
TRBV12-3/TRBV12-4	TRBJ2-2	ASNYGTITGELF
TRBV4-2	TRBJ2-2	ASSQARDTGELF
TRBV2	TRBJ1-5	ASNGDRGLQPQH
TRBV5-4	TRBJ1-2	ASSWGQADGYT
TRBV15	TRBJ1-3	ATTGTLLTSSGNTIY
TRBV3-1	TRBJ2-7	ASSQEGLAGVIYEQY
TRBV4-1	TRBJ1-4	ASSQDRSFEKLF
TRBV2	TRBJ2-1	ASSGQTGGGAWNEQF
TRBV27	TRBJ2-2	ASKFGGGGYTGELF
TRBV6-2/TRBV6-3	TRBJ2-7	ASSYSKVRQTYEQY
TRBV14	TRBJ1-1	ASSQAFVQGSTEAF
TRBV2	TRBJ2-3	ASSGVSAGLAGEDTQY
TRBV6-1	TRBJ2-2	ASLRSDRGRVGELF